Below are 14 T cell receptor beta chains sequenced from a single sample in a study of PD-1 blockade in classical Hodgkin lymphoma. Exposure to brentuximab vedotin varied, and each patient had relapsed following autologous stem cell transplantation. This table comes from immunoSEQ multiplex PCR, and its TCRdb copy is limited to in-frame clones, with some not included. This repertoire shows roughly 32,000 clones, 82% found once; its top ten account for 25% to 40%. Source: peripheral blood mononuclear cells (PBMCs), taken at baseline. The receptors derive from a human donor with classical Hodgkin lymphoma.

The genes are TRBV9 and TRBJ2-1; D call uncertain. Germline V CDR1 and CDR2: SGDLS, YYNGEE. This CDR3 is built from 14 residues. V was shortened by 4 bases and J by 4 bases, with 12 bases between the two germline ends. CDR3 in DNA: TGTGCCAGCAGCCCTCGGACGGAGTACAATGAGCAGTTCTTC. The encoded protein is CASSPRTEYNEQFF.

This clone was detected only once. The chain couples TRBV19 to TRBJ2-1; perhaps D is TRBD1 or TRBD2 (5 bases each). The CDR3 contains 15 residues. The V and J ends lost 1 base and 5 bases respectively, with 12 bases between them. Germline-derived CDR1 and CDR2 are LNHDA and SQIVND (reference sequence). The CDR3 DNA is TGTGCCAGTAGTATAGGACTGGGGGTGAACAATGAGCAGTTCTTC. Residues: CASSIGLGVNNEQFF.

This sequence joins TRBV6-5 and TRBJ1-3; unclear D gene. The V gene lost 2 bases and the J gene lost 4 bases, with 12 bases spanning the gap. This CDR3 comprises 15 residues. Germline assignment: CDR1 MNHEY and CDR2 SVGAGI. CDR3 protein: CASSYTRTQGNTIYF. The CDR3 nucleotides are TGTGCCAGCAGTTACACGCGGACTCAGGGAAACACCATATATTTT.

CDR3 residues: CASSLNVGETQYF. CDR3 DNA sequence: TGTGCCAGCAGCCTGAATGTAGGCGAGACCCAGTACTTC. The gene calls are TRBV11-1 and TRBJ2-5; D not certain. Germline CDR1 reads SGHAT; CDR2 reads FQDESV (reference sequence). Trimming cost V 5 bases and J 5 bases, with 12 bases left between them. The CDR3 is made up of 13 amino acids.

This clone appeared many times. CDR3 in amino acids: CASSDRTSGGPSSDEQFF. For the CDR3, the DNA is TGTGCCAGCAGTGACAGGACTAGCGGGGGGCCCAGCAGTGATGAGCAGTTCTTC. The chain is built from TRBV2 and TRBJ2-1, with TRBD2 identical over 14 bases. CDR1 is SNHLY and CDR2 is FYNNEI in the germline V gene. V gave up 3 bases and J gave up 8 bases; unmatched junction bases: 12. The CDR3 has 18 residues.

This chain joins TRBV20-1 and TRBJ1-1; D gene ambiguous. The CDR3 totals 11 residues. V lost 0 bases, J lost 5 bases, and 4 bases lay in between. Germline V gene data show CDR1 as DFQATT and CDR2 as SNEGSKA (reference sequence). The CDR3 DNA follows: TGCAGTGCTAGAGATTTGACTGAAGCTTTCTTT. Amino acids: CSARDLTEAFF.

This chain links TRBV2 with TRBJ1-2, with unresolved D. Trimming cost V 8 bases and J 0 bases, with 13 bases left between them. CDR1 and CDR2 (germline): SNHLY, FYNNEI. The CDR3 length is 14 residues. This CDR3 is CASQLAEANYGYTF. In nucleotides, the CDR3 is TGTGCCAGCCAGCTTGCTGAAGCTAACTATGGCTACACCTTC.

This rearrangement joins TRBV9 to TRBJ1-3, with 7 bases identical to TRBD1. The trim removed 4 bases at V and 0 bases at J, leaving 10 bases unmatched. Germline V gene data show CDR1 as SGDLS and CDR2 as YYNGEE. The CDR3 spans 17 residues. CDR3 in DNA: TGTGCCAGCAGCCCTAACATACAGGGGTCCTCTGGAAACACCATATATTTT. The encoded protein is CASSPNIQGSSGNTIYF.

The chain carries TRBV6-5 and TRBJ2-7, with 9 positions matching TRBD1. Unmatched junction bases numbered 10, after V lost 7 bases and J lost 3 bases. The germline V gene encodes CDR1 MNHEY and CDR2 SVGAGI. There are 15 residues in the CDR3. The CDR3 loop is CASNPGTGFFYEQYF. The CDR3 nucleotides are TGTGCCAGCAATCCCGGGACAGGGTTCTTCTACGAGCAGTACTTC.

The chain combines TRBV20-1 with TRBJ2-7; D may be TRBD1 (5 bases). The germline gives CDR1 DFQATT, CDR2 SNEGSKA (reference sequence). The CDR3 is 10 residues long. The germline V and J ends were trimmed by 6 bases and 7 bases, with 10 bases remaining between them. CDR3 in amino acids: CSALGQEQYF. The CDR3, as DNA: TGCAGTGCGCTAGGACAAGAGCAGTACTTC.

The V and J genes are TRBV18 and TRBJ2-1; 12 positions agree with TRBD2. Per germline, CDR1 KGHSH and CDR2 LQKENI. CDR3 length equals 18 residues. The ends lost 5 bases at V and 3 bases at J; junction bases unmatched: 11. CDR3 bases: TGTGCCAGCTCAACGGGACCTAGCGGGGGGGCTAACTACAATGAGCAGTTCTTC. It translates to CASSTGPSGGANYNEQFF.

The chain joins TRBV11-2 to TRBJ2-5; D is unresolved. CDR3 length: 15 amino acids. The germline V and J ends were trimmed by 5 bases and 2 bases, with 15 bases remaining between them. From germline, CDR1 is SGHAT and CDR2 FQNNGV. CDR3 nucleotides: TGTGCCAGCAGCCCTCCCGGGTTACGGCAAGAGACCCAGTACTTC. Translated, it gives CASSPPGLRQETQYF.

The gene calls are TRBV5-6 and TRBJ1-2; D remains unclear. Trimming stripped 0 bases from V and 4 bases from J, with 7 bases between. Germline V gene lookup returns CDR1 SGHDT and CDR2 YYEEEE. This CDR3 has 13 residues. In DNA, the CDR3 is TGTGCCAGCAGCTTGGCAAGGCCCTATGGCTACACCTTC. Residues: CASSLARPYGYTF.

The chain couples TRBV11-1 to TRBJ1-1, with D unclear. This CDR3 region has 14 residues. Germline V gene data show CDR1 as SGHAT and CDR2 as FQDESV (reference sequence). V shed 0 bases and J shed 4 bases, with 9 bases lying between them. CDR3 sequence reads: CASSLAGRVTEAFF. The CDR3 nucleotides are TGTGCCAGCAGCTTAGCAGGACGTGTCACTGAAGCTTTCTTT. Complete variable domain (other parts from reference TRBV11-1 and TRBJ1-1): EAEVAQSPRYKITEKSQAVAFWCDPISGHATLYWYRQILGQGPELLVQFQDESVVDDSQLPKDRFSAERLKGVDSTLKIQPAELGDSAMYLCASSLAGRVTEAFFGQGTRLTVV.